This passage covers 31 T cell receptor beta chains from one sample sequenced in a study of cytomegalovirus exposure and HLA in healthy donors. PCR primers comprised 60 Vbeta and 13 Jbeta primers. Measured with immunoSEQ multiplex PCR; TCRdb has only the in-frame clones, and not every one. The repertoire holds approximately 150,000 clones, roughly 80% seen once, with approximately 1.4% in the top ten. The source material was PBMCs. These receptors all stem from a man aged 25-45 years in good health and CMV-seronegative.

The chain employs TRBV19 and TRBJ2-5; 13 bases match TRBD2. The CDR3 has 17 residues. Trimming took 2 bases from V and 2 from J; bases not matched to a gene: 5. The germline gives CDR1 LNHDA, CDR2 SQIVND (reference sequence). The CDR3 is CASSILTSGRIQETQYF. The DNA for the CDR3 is TGTGCCAGTAGTATATTGACTAGCGGGAGGATACAAGAGACCCAGTACTTC.

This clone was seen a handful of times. CDR3 residues: CASSKSPETGTNTEAFF. Here the CDR3 DNA reads TGTGCCAGCAGCAAATCCCCAGAGACAGGGACGAACACTGAAGCTTTCTTT. The chain recombines TRBV21-1 with TRBJ1-1; the table names TRBD1, a call not compared with the DNA. TRBV21-1 is a listed pseudogene. The CDR3 consists of 17 residues.

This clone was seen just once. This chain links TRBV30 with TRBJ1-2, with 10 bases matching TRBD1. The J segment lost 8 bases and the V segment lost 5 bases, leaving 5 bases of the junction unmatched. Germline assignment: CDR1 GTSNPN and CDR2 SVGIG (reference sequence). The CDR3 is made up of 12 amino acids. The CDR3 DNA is TGTGCCTGGGAGACAGGGGGCGGAGGCTACACCTTC. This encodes CAWETGGGGYTF. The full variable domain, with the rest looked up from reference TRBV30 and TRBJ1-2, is SQTIHQWPATLVQPVGSPLSLECTVEGTSNPNLYWYRQAAGRGLQLLFYSVGIGQISSEVPQNLSASRPQDRQFILSSKKLLLSDSGFYLCAWETGGGGYTFGSGTRLTVV.

The CDR3 loop is CASSLFEGALNTEAFF. Here the CDR3 DNA reads TGTGCCAGCAGTTTATTTGAGGGGGCCCTGAACACTGAAGCTTTCTTT. The chain has TRBV28 and TRBJ1-1; TRBD1 aligns across 7 bases. After removal of 1 base from V and 0 bases from J, the junction contained 5 bases not matched to a gene. The germline CDR1 and CDR2 sequences are MDHEN and SYDVKM. The CDR3 has 16 residues.

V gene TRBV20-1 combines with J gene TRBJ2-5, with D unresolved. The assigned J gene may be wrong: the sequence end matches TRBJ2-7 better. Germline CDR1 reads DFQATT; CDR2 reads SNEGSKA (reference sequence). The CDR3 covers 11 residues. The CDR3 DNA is TGCAGTGCTAGATACCGCTACGAGCAGTACTTC. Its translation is CSARYRYEQYF.

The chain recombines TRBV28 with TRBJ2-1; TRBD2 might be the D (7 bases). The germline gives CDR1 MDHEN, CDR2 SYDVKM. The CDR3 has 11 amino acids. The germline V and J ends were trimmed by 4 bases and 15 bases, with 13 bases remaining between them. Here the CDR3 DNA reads TGTGCCAGCAGTTCGAGGGGGGGGCGGTTCTTC. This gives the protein CASSSRGGRFF.

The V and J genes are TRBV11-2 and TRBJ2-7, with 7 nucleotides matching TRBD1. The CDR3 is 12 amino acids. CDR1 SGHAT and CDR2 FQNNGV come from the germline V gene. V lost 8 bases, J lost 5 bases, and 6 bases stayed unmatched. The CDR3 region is CASGKGGDEQYF. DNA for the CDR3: TGTGCCAGCGGGAAAGGGGGCGACGAGCAGTACTTC.

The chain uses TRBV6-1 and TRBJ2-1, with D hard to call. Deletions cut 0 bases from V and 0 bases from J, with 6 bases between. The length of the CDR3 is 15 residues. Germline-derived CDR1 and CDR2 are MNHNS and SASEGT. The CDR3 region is CASSEAPDSYNEQFF. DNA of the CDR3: TGTGCCAGCAGTGAAGCGCCAGACTCCTACAATGAGCAGTTCTTC.

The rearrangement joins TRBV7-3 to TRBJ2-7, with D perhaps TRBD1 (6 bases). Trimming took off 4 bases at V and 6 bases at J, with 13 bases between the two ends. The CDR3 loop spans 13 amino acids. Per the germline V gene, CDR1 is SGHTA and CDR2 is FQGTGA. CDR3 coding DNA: TGTGCCAGCAGCTCCACAGGGAACGGCGAGCAGTACTTC. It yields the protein CASSSTGNGEQYF.

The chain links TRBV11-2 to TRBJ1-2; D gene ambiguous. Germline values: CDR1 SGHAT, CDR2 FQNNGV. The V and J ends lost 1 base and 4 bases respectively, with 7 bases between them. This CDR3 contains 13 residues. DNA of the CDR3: TGTGCCAGCAGCTTAGGGTCAGTCTATGGCTACACCTTC. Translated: CASSLGSVYGYTF.

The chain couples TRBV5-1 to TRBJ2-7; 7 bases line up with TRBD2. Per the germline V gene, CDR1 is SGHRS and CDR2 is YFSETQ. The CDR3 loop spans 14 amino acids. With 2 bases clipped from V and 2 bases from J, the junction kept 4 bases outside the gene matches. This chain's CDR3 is CASSFGGGTYEQYF. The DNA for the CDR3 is TGCGCCAGCAGCTTTGGGGGGGGGACCTACGAGCAGTACTTC.

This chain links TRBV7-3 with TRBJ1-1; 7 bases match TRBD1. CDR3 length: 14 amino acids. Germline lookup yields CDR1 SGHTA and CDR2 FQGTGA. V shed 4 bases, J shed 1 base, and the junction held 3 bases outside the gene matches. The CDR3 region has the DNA TGTGCCAGCAGCTCACAGGGGCCGAACACTGAAGCTTTCTTT. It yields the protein CASSSQGPNTEAFF.

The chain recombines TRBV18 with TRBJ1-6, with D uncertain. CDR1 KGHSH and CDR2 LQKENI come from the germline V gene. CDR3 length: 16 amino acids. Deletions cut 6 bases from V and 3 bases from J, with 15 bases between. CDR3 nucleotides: TGTGCCAGCTCCCCTCGATCTAGCGACTATAATTCACCCCTCCACTTT. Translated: CASSPRSSDYNSPLHF.

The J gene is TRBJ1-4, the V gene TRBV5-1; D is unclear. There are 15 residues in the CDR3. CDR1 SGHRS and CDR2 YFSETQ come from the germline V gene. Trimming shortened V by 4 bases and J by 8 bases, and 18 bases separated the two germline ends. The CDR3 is CASSPDSSPGEKLFF. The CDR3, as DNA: TGCGCCAGCAGCCCGGATTCGAGCCCCGGGGAAAAACTGTTTTTT.

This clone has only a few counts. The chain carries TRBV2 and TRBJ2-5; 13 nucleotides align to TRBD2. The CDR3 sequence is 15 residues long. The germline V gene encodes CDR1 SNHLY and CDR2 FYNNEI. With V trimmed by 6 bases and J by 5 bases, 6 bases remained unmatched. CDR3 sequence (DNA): TGTGCCAGCAGCCCAAGACTAGCGGGGGGTGAGACCCAGTACTTC. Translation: CASSPRLAGGETQYF. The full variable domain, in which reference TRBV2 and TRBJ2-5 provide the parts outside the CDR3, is EPEVTQTPSHQVTQMGQEVILRCVPISNHLYFYWYRQILGQKVEFLVSFYNNEISEKSEIFDDQFSVERPDGSNFTLKIRSTKLEDSAMYFCASSPRLAGGETQYFGPGTRLLVL.

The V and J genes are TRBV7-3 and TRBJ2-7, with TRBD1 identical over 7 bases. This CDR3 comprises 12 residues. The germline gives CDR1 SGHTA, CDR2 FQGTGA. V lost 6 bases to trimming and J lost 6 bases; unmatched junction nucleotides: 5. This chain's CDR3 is CASSRGGSEQYF. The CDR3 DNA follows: TGTGCCAGCAGTCGAGGGGGCTCCGAGCAGTACTTC.

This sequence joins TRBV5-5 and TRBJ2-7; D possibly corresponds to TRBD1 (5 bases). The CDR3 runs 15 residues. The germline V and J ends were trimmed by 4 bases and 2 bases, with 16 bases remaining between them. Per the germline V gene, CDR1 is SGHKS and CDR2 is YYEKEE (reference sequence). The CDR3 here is CASSPLAGITYEQYF. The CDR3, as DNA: TGTGCCAGCAGCCCCCTCGCAGGGATTACCTACGAGCAGTACTTC.

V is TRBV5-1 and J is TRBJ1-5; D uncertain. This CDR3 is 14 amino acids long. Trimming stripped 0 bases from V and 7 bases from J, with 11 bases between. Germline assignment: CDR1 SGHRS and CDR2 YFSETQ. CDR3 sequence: CASSLGGREQPQHF. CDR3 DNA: TGCGCCAGCAGCTTGGGAGGGCGAGAGCAGCCCCAGCATTTT.

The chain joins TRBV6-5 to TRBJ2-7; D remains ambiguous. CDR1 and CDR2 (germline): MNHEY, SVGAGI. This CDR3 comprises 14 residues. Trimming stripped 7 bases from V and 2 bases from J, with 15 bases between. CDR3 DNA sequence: TGTGCCAGCAAAAACAGCCCTACTGCCTACGAGCAGTACTTC. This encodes CASKNSPTAYEQYF.

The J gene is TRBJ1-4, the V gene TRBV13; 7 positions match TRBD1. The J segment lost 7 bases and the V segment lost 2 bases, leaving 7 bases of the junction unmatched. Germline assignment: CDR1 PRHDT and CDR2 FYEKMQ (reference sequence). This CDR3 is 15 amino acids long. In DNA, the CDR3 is TGTGCCAGCAGCTTATTTACAGGGGTAGCTGAAAAACTGTTTTTT. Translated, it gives CASSLFTGVAEKLFF.

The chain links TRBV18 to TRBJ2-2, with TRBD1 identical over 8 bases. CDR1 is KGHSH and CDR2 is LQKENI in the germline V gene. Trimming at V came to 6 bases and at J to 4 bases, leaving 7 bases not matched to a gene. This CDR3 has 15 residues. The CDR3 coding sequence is TGTGCCAGCTCTCCTTGGACAGGGACCACCGGGGAGCTGTTTTTT. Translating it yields CASSPWTGTTGELFF.

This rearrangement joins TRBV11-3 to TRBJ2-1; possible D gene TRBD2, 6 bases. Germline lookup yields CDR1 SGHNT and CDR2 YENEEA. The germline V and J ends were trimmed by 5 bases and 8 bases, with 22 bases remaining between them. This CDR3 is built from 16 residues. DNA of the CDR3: TGTGCCAGCAGCAAAGGGGCTAGCGCTGAGATGGATGAGCAGTTCTTC. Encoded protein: CASSKGASAEMDEQFF.

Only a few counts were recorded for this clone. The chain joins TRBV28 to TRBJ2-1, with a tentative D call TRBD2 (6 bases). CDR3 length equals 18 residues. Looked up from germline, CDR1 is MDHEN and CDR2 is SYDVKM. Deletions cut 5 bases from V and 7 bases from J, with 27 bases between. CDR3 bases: TGTGCCAGCAGTCAAGGGGAGTACGGGACTCCCCTTACGAATGAGCAGTTCTTC. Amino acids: CASSQGEYGTPLTNEQFF.

CDR3 in amino acids: CASSSRSGVPTGELFF. CDR3 bases: TGTGCCAGCAGCTCGAGGTCCGGGGTCCCCACCGGGGAGCTGTTTTTT. This chain joins TRBV11-1 and TRBJ2-2; tentatively, D is TRBD2 (5 bases). This CDR3 is 16 amino acids long. Deletions cut 4 bases from V and 4 bases from J, with 16 bases between. Germline V CDR1 and CDR2: SGHAT, FQDESV (reference sequence).

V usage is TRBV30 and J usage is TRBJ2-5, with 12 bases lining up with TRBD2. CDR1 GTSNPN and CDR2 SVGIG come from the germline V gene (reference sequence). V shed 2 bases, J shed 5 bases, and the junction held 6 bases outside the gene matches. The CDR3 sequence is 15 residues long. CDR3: CAWSTGLAGLETQYF. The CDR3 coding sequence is TGTGCCTGGAGTACAGGACTAGCGGGGTTGGAGACCCAGTACTTC.

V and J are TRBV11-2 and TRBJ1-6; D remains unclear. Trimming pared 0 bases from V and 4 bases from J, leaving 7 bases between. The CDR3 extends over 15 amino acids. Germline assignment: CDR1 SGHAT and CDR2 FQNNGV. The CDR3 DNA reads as TGTGCCAGCAGCTTAGAGGCCAGTTATAATTCACCCCTCCACTTT. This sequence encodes CASSLEASYNSPLHF.

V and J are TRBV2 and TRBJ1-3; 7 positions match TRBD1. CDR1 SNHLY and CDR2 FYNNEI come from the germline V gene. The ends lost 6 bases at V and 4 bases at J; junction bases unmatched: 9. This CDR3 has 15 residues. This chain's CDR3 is CASSHRDRRGNTIYF. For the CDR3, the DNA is TGTGCCAGCAGCCACCGGGACAGAAGAGGAAACACCATATATTTT. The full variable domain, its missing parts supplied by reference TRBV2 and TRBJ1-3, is EPEVTQTPSHQVTQMGQEVILRCVPISNHLYFYWYRQILGQKVEFLVSFYNNEISEKSEIFDDQFSVERPDGSNFTLKIRSTKLEDSAMYFCASSHRDRRGNTIYFGEGSWLTVV.

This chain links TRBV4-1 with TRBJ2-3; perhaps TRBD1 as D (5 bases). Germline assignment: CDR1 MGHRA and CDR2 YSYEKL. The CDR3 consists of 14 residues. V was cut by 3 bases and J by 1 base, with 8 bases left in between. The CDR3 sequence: CASSQQQGTDTQYF. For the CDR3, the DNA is TGCGCCAGCAGCCAGCAACAGGGCACAGATACGCAGTATTTT.

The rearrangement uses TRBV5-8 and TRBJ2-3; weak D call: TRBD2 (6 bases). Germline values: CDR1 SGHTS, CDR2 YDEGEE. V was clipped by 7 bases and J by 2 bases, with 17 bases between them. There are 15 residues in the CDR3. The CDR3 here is CASPFRTTYTDTQYF. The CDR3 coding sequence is TGTGCCAGCCCATTCCGGACTACCTACACAGATACGCAGTATTTT.

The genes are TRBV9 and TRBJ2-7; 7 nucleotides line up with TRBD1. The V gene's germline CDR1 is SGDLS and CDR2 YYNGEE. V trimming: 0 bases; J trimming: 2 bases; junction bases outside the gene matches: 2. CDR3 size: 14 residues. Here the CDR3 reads CASSVGQGAYEQYF. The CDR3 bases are TGTGCCAGCAGCGTAGGTCAGGGGGCCTACGAGCAGTACTTC.

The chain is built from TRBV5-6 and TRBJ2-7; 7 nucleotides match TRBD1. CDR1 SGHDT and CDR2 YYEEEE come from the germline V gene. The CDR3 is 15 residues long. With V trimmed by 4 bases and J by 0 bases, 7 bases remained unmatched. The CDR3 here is CASSITGAPSYEQYF. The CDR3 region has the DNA TGTGCCAGCAGCATAACAGGGGCCCCCTCCTACGAGCAGTACTTC.